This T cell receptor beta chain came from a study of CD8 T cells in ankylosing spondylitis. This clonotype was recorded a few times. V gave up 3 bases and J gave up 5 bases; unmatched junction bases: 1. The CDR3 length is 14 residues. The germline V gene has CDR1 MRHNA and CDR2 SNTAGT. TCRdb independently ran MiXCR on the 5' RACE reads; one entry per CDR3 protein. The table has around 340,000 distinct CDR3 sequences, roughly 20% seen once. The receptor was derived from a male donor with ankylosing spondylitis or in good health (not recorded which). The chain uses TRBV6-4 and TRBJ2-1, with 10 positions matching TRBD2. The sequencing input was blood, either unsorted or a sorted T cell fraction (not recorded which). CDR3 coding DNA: TGTGCCAGCAGTGATCTAGCGGGGGACAATGAGCAGTTCTTC. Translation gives CASSDLAGDNEQFF.